The text below deals with one T cell receptor beta chain. Trimming pared 3 bases from V and 5 bases from J, leaving 29 bases between. The CDR3 is 19 residues long. Germline CDR1 and CDR2: SGHRS and YFSETQ. The assay was immunoSEQ multiplex PCR, and TCRdb's table has in-frame clones only and misses some. This sample has about 140,000 clones; over 75% occur once, and the top ten carry roughly 3.2%. The sample is drawn from a study of T cell responses to AZD1222 COVID-19 vaccine. The clonotype comes from an adult in good health. The specimen comprised peripheral blood, sampled on day 0 of AZD1222 vaccination. The chain links TRBV5-1 to TRBJ1-2; no firm D call. CDR3 nucleotides: TGCGCCAGCAGCTCCCGGCCTAGGGCGGACGGCATTTCTGGATATGGCTACACCTTC. This codes for CASSSRPRADGISGYGYTF.